The 5 T cell receptor beta chains given below trace back to one sample, sequenced in a study of early T cells in non-severe SARS-CoV-2 infection (dated by TCRdb to about 2021). The library was prepared using 5' RACE. This sample was sequenced with a NextSeq 500. The raw public reads went through TCRdb reprocessing: fastp at Q25, MiXCR clone calling, in-frame beta chains kept. Identical CDR3 proteins give one entry, which carries the most common genes and DNA. The sample yields roughly 51,000 distinct CDR3 sequences; roughly 7.8% were counted once. The top ten constitute over 9.5% of the sample. The specimen was whole blood, collected at baseline. The receptors originated from an adult who was a healthcare worker with PCR-confirmed SARS-CoV-2 infection or an uninfected control (not recorded which).

The V and J genes are TRBV10-3 and TRBJ2-1; TRBD2 matches at 10 bases. With V trimmed by 8 bases and J by 2 bases, 3 bases remained unmatched. This CDR3 is built from 14 residues. CDR1 is ENHRY, CDR2 SYGVKD, per germline. CDR3 DNA: TGTGCCATCGGGCTAGCGGGAGCCTACAATGAGCAGTTCTTC. Protein: CAIGLAGAYNEQFF.

Many counts were recorded for this clonotype. V and J are TRBV30 and TRBJ2-4; D unresolved. Germline values: CDR1 GTSNPN, CDR2 SVGIG (reference sequence). The CDR3 runs 13 residues. V dropped 1 base and J dropped 0 bases, with 4 bases sitting between them. The CDR3 is CAWSGQAKNIQYF. The DNA for the CDR3 is TGTGCCTGGAGTGGACAAGCCAAAAACATTCAGTACTTC.

This clonotype was seen more than once but under ten times. This chain uses TRBV6-6 with TRBJ2-1; TRBD2 might be the D (6 bases). This CDR3 is 12 amino acids long. From germline, CDR1 is MNHNY and CDR2 SVGAGI (reference sequence). V lost 6 bases and J lost 6, with 9 bases in between. The CDR3 DNA sequence: TGTGCCAGCAGCCCGGGGGTCAATGAGCAGTTCTTC. Translation gives CASSPGVNEQFF.

The J gene is TRBJ2-7, the V gene TRBV7-9; D is uncertain. Looked up from germline, CDR1 is SEHNR and CDR2 is FQNEAQ (reference sequence). Trimming shortened V by 5 bases and J by 0 bases, and 14 bases separated the two germline ends. The CDR3 covers 15 residues. The DNA of the CDR3 is TGTGCCAGCAGCCCCGGGCCGCGATCCTCCTACGAGCAGTACTTC. The encoded protein is CASSPGPRSSYEQYF.

This clonotype was counted only a few times. V and J are TRBV6-6 and TRBJ1-1; D uncertain. V lost 2 bases and J 4 bases, leaving 11 bases between the germline ends. This CDR3 spans 14 amino acids. Per germline, CDR1 MNHNY and CDR2 SVGAGI (reference sequence). The CDR3 DNA reads TGTGCCAGCAGTTACGAGGGCGGGCGCACTGAAGCTTTCTTT. Protein: CASSYEGGRTEAFF.